Reported below is one TCR beta chain. The donors were members of the approximately 120-subject validation cohort (separate from the approximately 670-subject first cohort). Trimming pared 6 bases from V and 6 bases from J, leaving 10 bases between. The CDR3 has 12 residues. CDR1 is MNHNY and CDR2 is SVGAGI in the germline V gene (reference sequence). The sample belongs to a study of cytomegalovirus exposure and HLA in healthy donors. The data were produced by immunoSEQ multiplex PCR, yet TCRdb's version contains in-frame clones alone and is incomplete. The sample includes around 130,000 clones, over 75% of them seen just once.

The rearrangement joins TRBV6-6 to TRBJ2-3; possibly TRBD2 for D (6 bases). Specimen: PBMCs. This TCR was sampled from a woman in her thirties in good health and CMV-seronegative. CDR3 sequence: CASSGTPDTQYF. For the CDR3, the DNA is TGTGCCAGCAGCGGGACTCCTGATACGCAGTATTTT.